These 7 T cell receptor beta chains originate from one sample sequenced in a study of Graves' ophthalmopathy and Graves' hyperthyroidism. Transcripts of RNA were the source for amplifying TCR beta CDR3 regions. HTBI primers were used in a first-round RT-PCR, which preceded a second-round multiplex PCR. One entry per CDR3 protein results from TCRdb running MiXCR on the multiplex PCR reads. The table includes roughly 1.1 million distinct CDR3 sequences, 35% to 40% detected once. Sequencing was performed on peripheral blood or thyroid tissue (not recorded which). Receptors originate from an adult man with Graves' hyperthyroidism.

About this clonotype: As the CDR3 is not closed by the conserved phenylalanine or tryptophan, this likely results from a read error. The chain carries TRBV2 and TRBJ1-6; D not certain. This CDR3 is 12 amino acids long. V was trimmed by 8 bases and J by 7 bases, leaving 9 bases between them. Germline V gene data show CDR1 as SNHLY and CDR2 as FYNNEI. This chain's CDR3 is CASLQQNSPLHL. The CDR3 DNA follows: TGTGCCAGCTTACAGCAAAATTCACCCCTCCACCTT.

CDR3 amino acids: CASSHPLSRQGVYYGYTF. As DNA, the CDR3 is TGTGCCAGCAGTCACCCACTCTCGAGACAGGGGGTATACTATGGCTACACCTTC. The J gene is TRBJ1-2, the V gene TRBV12-3 or TRBV12-4, with 9 bases identical to TRBD1. J lost 3 bases, V lost 5 bases, and 16 bases had no gene match. The CDR3 loop spans 18 amino acids.

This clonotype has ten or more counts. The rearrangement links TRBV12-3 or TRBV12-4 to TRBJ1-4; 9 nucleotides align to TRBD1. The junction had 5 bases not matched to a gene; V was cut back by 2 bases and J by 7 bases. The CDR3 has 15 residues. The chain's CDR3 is CASSLRGQGIEKLFF. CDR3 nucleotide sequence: TGTGCCAGCAGTTTAAGGGGACAGGGTATTGAAAAACTGTTTTTT.

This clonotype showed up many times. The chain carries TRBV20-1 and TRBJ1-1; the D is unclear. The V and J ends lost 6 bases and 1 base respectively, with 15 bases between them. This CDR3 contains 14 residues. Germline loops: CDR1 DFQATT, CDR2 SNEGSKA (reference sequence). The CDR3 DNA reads TGCAGTGCCTTCCCGGGAAACACGAACACTGAAGCTTTCTTT. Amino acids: CSAFPGNTNTEAFF.

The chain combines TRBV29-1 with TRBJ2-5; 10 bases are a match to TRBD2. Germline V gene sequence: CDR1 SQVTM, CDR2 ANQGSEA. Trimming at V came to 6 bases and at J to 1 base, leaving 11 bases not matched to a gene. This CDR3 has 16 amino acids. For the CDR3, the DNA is TGCAGCGTCCCCCCCCCACTAGCGGGACCCCAAGAGACCCAGTACTTC. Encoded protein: CSVPPPLAGPQETQYF.

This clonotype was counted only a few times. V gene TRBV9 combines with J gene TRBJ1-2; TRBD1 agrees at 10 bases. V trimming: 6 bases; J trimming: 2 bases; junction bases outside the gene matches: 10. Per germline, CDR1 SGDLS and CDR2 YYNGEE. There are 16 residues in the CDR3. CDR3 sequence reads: CASTTPGQGINYGYTF. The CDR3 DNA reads TGTGCCAGCACCACACCGGGACAGGGGATCAACTATGGCTACACCTTC. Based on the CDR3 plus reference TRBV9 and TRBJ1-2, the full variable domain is DSGVTQTPKHLITATGQRVTLRCSPRSGDLSVYWYQQSLDQGLQFLIQYYNGEERAKGNILERFSAQQFPDLHSELNLSSLELGDSALYFCASTTPGQGINYGYTFGSGTRLTVV.

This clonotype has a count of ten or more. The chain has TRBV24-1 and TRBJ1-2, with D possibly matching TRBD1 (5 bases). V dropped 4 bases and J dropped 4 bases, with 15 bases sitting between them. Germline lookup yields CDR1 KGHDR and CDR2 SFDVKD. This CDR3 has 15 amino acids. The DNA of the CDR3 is TGTGCCACCAGTGACTCGAGGGGTGGCGGCTATGGCTACACCTTC. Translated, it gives CATSDSRGGGYGYTF.